The source of this T cell receptor (beta chain) is a study of T cell changes during pregnancy in multiple sclerosis. The CDR3 covers 16 residues. Germline V gene data show CDR1 as LNHDA and CDR2 as SQIVND (reference sequence). V lost 5 bases and J lost 4; bases outside the gene matches: 7. Produced via immunoSEQ multiplex PCR; TCRdb's table is partial and in-frame only. The sample has some 77,000 clones; 85% to 95% are singletons. The chain combines TRBV19 with TRBJ2-7, with 14 bases aligning to TRBD2. The receptor was isolated from a female donor in good health, enrolled as a control in a pregnancy study. This specimen was peripheral blood, taken in the second trimester of pregnancy. The CDR3 protein is CASSGTSGGRSYEQYF. CDR3 coding DNA: TGTGCCAGTAGTGGGACTAGCGGGGGACGAAGTTACGAGCAGTACTTC.